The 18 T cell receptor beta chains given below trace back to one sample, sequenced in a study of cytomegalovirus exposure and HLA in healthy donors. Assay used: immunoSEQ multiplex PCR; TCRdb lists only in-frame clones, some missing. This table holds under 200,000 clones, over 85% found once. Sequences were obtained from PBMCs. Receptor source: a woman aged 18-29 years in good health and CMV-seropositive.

The CDR3 nucleotides read TGTGCCTTGGCGAGGGACAGGGTCTCAACCTCTGGAAACACCATATATTTT. Translation: CALARDRVSTSGNTIYF. The chain couples TRBV30 to TRBJ1-3; TRBD1 aligns across 9 bases. The V gene's germline CDR1 is GTSNPN and CDR2 SVGIG (reference sequence). The CDR3 covers 17 residues. Trimming cost V 7 bases and J 0 bases; bases outside gene matches: 13.

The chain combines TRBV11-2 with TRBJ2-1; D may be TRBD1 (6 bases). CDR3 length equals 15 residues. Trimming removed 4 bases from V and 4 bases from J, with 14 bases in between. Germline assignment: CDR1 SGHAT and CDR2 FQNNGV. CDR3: CASSSIRGGYNEQFF. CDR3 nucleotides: TGTGCCAGCAGCTCTATTAGAGGGGGATACAATGAGCAGTTCTTC.

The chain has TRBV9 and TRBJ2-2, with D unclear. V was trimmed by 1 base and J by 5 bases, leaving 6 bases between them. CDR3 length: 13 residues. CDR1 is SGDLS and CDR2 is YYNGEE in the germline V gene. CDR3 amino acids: CASSVFTTGELFF. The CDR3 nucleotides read TGTGCCAGCAGCGTATTCACTACCGGGGAGCTGTTTTTT.

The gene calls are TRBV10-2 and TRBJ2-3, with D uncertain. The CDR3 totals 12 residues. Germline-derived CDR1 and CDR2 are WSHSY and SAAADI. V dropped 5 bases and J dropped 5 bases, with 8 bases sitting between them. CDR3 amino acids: CASSSTGDTQYF. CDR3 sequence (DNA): TGCGCCAGCAGTTCGACTGGAGATACGCAGTATTTT.

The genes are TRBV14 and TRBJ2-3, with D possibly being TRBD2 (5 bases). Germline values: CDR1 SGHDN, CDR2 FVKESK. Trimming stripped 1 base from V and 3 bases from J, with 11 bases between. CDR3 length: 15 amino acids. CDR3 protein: CASSQVLASTDTQYF. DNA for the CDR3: TGTGCCAGCAGCCAAGTCCTAGCATCTACAGATACGCAGTATTTT.

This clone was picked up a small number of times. The CDR3: CASSRDRGTYGYTF. DNA of the CDR3: TGTGCCAGCAGTCGGGACAGGGGGACCTATGGCTACACCTTC. The J gene is TRBJ1-2, the V gene TRBV6-5; 11 nucleotides agree with TRBD1. Germline V gene data show CDR1 as MNHEY and CDR2 as SVGAGI. V lost 5 bases and J lost 4; bases outside the gene matches: 3. The CDR3 has 14 amino acids.

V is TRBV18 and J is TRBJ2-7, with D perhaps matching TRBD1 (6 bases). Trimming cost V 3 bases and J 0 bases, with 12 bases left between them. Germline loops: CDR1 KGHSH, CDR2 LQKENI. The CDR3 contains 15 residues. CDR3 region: CASSPTLDSSYEQYF. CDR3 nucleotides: TGTGCCAGCTCACCTACCCTGGACAGCTCCTACGAGCAGTACTTC.

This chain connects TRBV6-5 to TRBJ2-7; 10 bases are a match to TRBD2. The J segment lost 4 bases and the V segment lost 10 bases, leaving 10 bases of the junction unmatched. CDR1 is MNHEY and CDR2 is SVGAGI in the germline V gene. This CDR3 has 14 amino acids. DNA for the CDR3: TGTGCCACCACTGGAACTAGCGGGAAATACGAGCAGTACTTC. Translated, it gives CATTGTSGKYEQYF.

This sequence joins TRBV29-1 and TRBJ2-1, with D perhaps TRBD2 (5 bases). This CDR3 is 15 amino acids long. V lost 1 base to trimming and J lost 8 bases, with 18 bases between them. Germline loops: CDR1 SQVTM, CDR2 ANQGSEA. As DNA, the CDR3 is TGCAGCGTTGAAGGTCTAGCTAGCCGCGTGGATGAGCAGTTCTTC. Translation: CSVEGLASRVDEQFF.

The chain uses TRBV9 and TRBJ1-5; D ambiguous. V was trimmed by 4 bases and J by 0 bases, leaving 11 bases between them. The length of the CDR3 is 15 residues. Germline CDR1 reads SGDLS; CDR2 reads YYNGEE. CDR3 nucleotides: TGTGCCAGCAGCCCCGACTGGAGTAGCAATCAGCCCCAGCATTTT. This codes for CASSPDWSSNQPQHF. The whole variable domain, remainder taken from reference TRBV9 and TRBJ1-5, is DSGVTQTPKHLITATGQRVTLRCSPRSGDLSVYWYQQSLDQGLQFLIQYYNGEERAKGNILERFSAQQFPDLHSELNLSSLELGDSALYFCASSPDWSSNQPQHFGDGTRLSIL.

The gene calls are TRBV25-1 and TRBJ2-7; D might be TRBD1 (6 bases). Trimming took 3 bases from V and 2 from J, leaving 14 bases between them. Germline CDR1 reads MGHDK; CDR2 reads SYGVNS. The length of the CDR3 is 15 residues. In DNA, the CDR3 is TGTGCCAGCAGTGAGTGGGGGCCCCGAACCTACGAGCAGTACTTC. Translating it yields CASSEWGPRTYEQYF.

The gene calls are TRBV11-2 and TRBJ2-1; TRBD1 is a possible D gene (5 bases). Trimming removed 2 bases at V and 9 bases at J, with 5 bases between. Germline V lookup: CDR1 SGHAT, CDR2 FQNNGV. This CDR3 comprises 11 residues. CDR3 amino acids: CASSLTGEQFF. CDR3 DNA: TGTGCCAGCAGCTTAACAGGTGAGCAGTTCTTC. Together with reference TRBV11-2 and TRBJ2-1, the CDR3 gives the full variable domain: EAGVAQSPRYKIIEKRQSVAFWCNPISGHATLYWYQQILGQGPKLLIQFQNNGVVDDSQLPKDRFSAERLKGVDSTLKIQPAKLEDSAVYLCASSLTGEQFFGPGTRLTVL.

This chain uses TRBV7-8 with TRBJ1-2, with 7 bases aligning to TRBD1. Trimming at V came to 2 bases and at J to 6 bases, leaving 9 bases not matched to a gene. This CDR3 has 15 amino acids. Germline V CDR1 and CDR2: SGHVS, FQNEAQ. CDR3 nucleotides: TGTGCCAGCAGCTTACTCGGACAGGTTGGGAATGGCTACACCTTC. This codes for CASSLLGQVGNGYTF.

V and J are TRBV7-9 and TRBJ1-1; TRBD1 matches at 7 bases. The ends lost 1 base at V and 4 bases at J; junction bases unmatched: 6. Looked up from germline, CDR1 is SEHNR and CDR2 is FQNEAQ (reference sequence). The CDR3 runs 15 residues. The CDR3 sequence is CASSLGQGPATEAFF. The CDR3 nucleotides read TGTGCCAGCAGCTTAGGACAGGGCCCCGCCACTGAAGCTTTCTTT.

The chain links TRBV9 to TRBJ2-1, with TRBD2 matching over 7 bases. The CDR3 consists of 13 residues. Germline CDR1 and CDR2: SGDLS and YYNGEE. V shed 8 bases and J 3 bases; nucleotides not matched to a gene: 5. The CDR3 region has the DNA TGTGCCAGTCAGAGCGGGAACTACAATGAGCAGTTCTTC. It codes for CASQSGNYNEQFF. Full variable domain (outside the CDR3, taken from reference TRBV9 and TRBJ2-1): DSGVTQTPKHLITATGQRVTLRCSPRSGDLSVYWYQQSLDQGLQFLIQYYNGEERAKGNILERFSAQQFPDLHSELNLSSLELGDSALYFCASQSGNYNEQFFGPGTRLTVL.

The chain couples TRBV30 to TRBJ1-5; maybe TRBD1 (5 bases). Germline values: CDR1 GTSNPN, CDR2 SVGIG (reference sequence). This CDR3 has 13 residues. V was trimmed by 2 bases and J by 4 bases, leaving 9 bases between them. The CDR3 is CAWSSQGNQPQHF. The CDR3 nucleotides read TGTGCCTGGAGTAGTCAGGGAAATCAGCCCCAGCATTTT. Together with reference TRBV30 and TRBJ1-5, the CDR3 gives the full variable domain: SQTIHQWPATLVQPVGSPLSLECTVEGTSNPNLYWYRQAAGRGLQLLFYSVGIGQISSEVPQNLSASRPQDRQFILSSKKLLLSDSGFYLCAWSSQGNQPQHFGDGTRLSIL.

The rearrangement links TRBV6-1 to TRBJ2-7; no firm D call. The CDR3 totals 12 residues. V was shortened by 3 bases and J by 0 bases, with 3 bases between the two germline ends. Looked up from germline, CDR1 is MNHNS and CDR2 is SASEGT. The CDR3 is CASSESSYEQYF. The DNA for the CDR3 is TGTGCCAGCAGTGAGAGCTCCTACGAGCAGTACTTC.

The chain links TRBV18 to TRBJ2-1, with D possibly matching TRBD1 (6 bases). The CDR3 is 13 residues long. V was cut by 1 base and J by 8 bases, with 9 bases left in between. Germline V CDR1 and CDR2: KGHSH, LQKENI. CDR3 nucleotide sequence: TGTGCCAGCTCACCACAACAGGGCGATGAGCAGTTCTTC. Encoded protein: CASSPQQGDEQFF.